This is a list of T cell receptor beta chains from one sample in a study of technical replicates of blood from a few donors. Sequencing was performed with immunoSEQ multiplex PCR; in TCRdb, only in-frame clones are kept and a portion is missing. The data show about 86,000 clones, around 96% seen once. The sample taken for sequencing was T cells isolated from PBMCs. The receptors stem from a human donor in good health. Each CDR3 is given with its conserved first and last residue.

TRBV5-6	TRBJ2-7	CASSLESGRPDEQYF
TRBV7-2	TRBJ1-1	CASSSDINTEAFF
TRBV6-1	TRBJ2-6	CASRSGSTGANVLTF
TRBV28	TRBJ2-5	CASSQGQVETQYF
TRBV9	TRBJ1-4	CASSSSGASNEKLFF
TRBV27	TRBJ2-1	CASSLSGVGGDEQFF
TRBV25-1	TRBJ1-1	CASSEYAGTGAEAEAFF
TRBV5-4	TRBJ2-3	CASSLAVAGASTDTQYF
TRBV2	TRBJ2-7	CASSEGGRSRLEQYF
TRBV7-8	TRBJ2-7	CASSPRGSLNREQYF
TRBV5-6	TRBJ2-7	CASSPLGRGSNEQYF
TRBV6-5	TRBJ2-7	CASSLGTGAYEQYF
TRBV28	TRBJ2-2	CASSDQGGGELFF
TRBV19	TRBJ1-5	CASSILRGSQPQHF
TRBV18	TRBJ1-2	CASSPVTGRIYGYTF
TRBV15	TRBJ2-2	CATSIPTGTSSPLTTGELFF
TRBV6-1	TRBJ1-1	CASSEVPPVTEAFF